This TCR beta chain is from a study of T cell changes during pregnancy in multiple sclerosis. This clone has ten or more counts. This specimen includes other DNA sequences encoding the same CDR3. CDR3 length equals 15 residues. Germline CDR1 is MNHNS and CDR2 is SASEGT. The junction had 1 base not matched to a gene; V was cut back by 4 bases and J by 4 bases. Sequenced by immunoSEQ multiplex PCR; TCRdb stores in-frame clones only, minus some. The table records 60,000 to 85,000 clones, 92% of them present only once. The receptor was derived from a female donor in good health, enrolled as a control in a pregnancy study. The V and J genes are TRBV6-1 and TRBJ2-3, with 14 positions matching TRBD2. The input for sequencing was peripheral blood, taken after pregnancy. CDR3 coding DNA: TGTGCCAGCAGTGGACTAGCGGGGGGGCCAGATACGCAGTATTTT. Translated, it gives CASSGLAGGPDTQYF.